This T cell receptor (beta chain) was captured by sequencing in a study of glioma-infiltrating T cells. TCR alpha and beta CDR3 regions were amplified from RNA using iRepertoire nested multiplex PCR. One-step reverse transcription and amplification started from approximately 100-400 ng of tissue mRNA or PBMC total RNA. TCRdb ran MiXCR on the multiplex PCR reads and lists one entry per CDR3 protein. This sample has about 190,000 distinct CDR3 sequences, with roughly 32% found just once. General study results and limits: Tissue and blood shared very few CDR3 sequences. Above-expected tissue-blood divergence occurred in all gliomas, most in low-grade ones.

Details on this clonotype: As yet, its antigen is unknown.

Germline values: CDR1 MNHEY, CDR2 SMNVEV (reference sequence). The trim removed 7 bases at V and 5 bases at J, leaving 7 bases unmatched. The CDR3 runs to 15 residues. Sequenced material: glioma tissue, nonneoplastic brain tissue, or PBMCs (not recorded which). This rearrangement joins TRBV27 to TRBJ2-2; TRBD1 agrees at 10 bases. The TCR was taken from a human donor with low-grade glioma or glioblastoma, undergoing nonglioma brain surgery, or in good health (not recorded which). The DNA of the CDR3 is TGTGCCAGCAAGCCGGGACAGGGGTTGACCGGGGAGCTGTTTTTT. It yields the protein CASKPGQGLTGELFF.